The 30 T cell receptor beta chains below were found in one sample sequenced in a study of shared clonotypes between healthy human individuals. Naive CD8 cells, CD45RO-negative and positively selected for CCR7, excluded terminally differentiated effector memory CD45RA+ cells. The repertoire was sequenced with immunoSEQ multiplex PCR; TCRdb's copy has only in-frame clones and lacks some. The table lists millions of clones, 85% to 95% of them singletons. Sequencing was done on a sample of naive CD8+ T cells from PBMCs. The receptor source for this set is a man between 18 and 35 years old in good health. Some clones in this sample may be carry-over from other donors' samples.

The chain is built from TRBV4-2 and TRBJ1-5; 10 bases agree with TRBD1. V lost 3 bases to trimming and J lost 4 bases; unmatched junction nucleotides: 3. This CDR3 is 15 amino acids long. Per the germline V gene, CDR1 is LGHNA and CDR2 is YNFKEQ. CDR3 loop: CASSHEDRGNQPQHF. The CDR3 DNA sequence: TGTGCCAGCAGCCATGAGGACAGGGGGAATCAGCCCCAGCATTTT.

The count of this clone is one. The rearrangement joins TRBV27 to TRBJ2-1; TRBD2 is a possible D gene (5 bases). Germline CDR1 is MNHEY and CDR2 is SMNVEV (reference sequence). V was pared by 7 bases and J by 7 bases, with 17 bases between. The CDR3 is 14 amino acids. In DNA, the CDR3 is TGTGCCAGCACCCCTGTCTGGAGGAGGAATGAGCAGTTCTTC. Its translation: CASTPVWRRNEQFF.

The chain links TRBV15 to TRBJ2-6, with a possible D match to TRBD1 (5 bases). V dropped 4 bases and J dropped 2 bases, with 21 bases sitting between them. Germline CDR1 reads LNHNV; CDR2 reads YYDKDF (reference sequence). The CDR3 spans 19 residues. The CDR3 is CATSTPFGREGAGANVLTF. The CDR3 DNA is TGTGCCACCAGCACTCCGTTTGGCAGGGAAGGAGCTGGGGCCAACGTCCTGACTTTC.

J is TRBJ1-1 and V is TRBV5-6; D call uncertain. Germline values: CDR1 SGHDT, CDR2 YYEEEE. The V gene lost 4 bases and the J gene lost 1 base, with 8 bases spanning the gap. The CDR3 runs 13 residues. DNA for the CDR3: TGTGCCAGCAGCCCATGGGGGAACACTGAAGCTTTCTTT. It codes for CASSPWGNTEAFF.

In the case of this clone: The same CDR3 also results from other DNA sequences found in this sample. V and J are TRBV27 and TRBJ2-3; weak D call: TRBD2 (5 bases). Germline CDR1 reads MNHEY; CDR2 reads SMNVEV (reference sequence). Deletions cut 4 bases from V and 2 bases from J, with 7 bases between. The CDR3 is made up of 13 amino acids. The CDR3 coding sequence is TGTGCCAGCAGTTCGAGGGTCACAGATACGCAGTATTTT. Protein: CASSSRVTDTQYF.

A word on this clone: In the same sample, other DNA sequences code for this CDR3. The CDR3 DNA reads TGCGCCAGCAGCTTGGACCCGGGACAGGGGTACGAGCAGTACTTC. Translated: CASSLDPGQGYEQYF. The rearrangement uses TRBV5-1 and TRBJ2-7; 10 positions match TRBD1. V was pared by 0 bases and J by 4 bases, with 4 bases of the junction left unmatched. The CDR3 extends over 15 amino acids. Germline V gene sequence: CDR1 SGHRS, CDR2 YFSETQ. Full variable domain (missing parts from reference TRBV5-1 and TRBJ2-7): KAGVTQTPRYLIKTRGQQVTLSCSPISGHRSVSWYQQTPGQGLQFLFEYFSETQRNKGNFPGRFSGRQFSNSRSEMNVSTLELGDSALYLCASSLDPGQGYEQYFGPGTRLTVT.

This clone was detected once. The chain employs TRBV29-1 and TRBJ2-7; 8 bases align to TRBD1. Looked up from germline, CDR1 is SQVTM and CDR2 is ANQGSEA. With V trimmed by 1 base and J by 4 bases, 12 bases remained unmatched. This CDR3 contains 16 residues. The CDR3: CSVEGGPDRGRYEQYF. The DNA for the CDR3 is TGCAGCGTTGAAGGAGGGCCCGACAGGGGACGTTACGAGCAGTACTTC.

This chain joins TRBV5-5 and TRBJ1-5; D gene uncertain. CDR1 is SGHKS and CDR2 is YYEKEE in the germline V gene (reference sequence). The length of the CDR3 is 15 residues. Trimming cost V 5 bases and J 0 bases, with 12 bases left between them. In DNA form, the CDR3 reads TGTGCCAGCAGTTTCAGCGGTGATAGCAATCAGCCCCAGCATTTT. It is translated as CASSFSGDSNQPQHF. Together with reference TRBV5-5 and TRBJ1-5, the CDR3 gives the full variable domain: DAGVTQSPTHLIKTRGQQVTLRCSPISGHKSVSWYQQVLGQGPQFIFQYYEKEERGRGNFPDRFSARQFPNYSSELNVNALLLGDSALYLCASSFSGDSNQPQHFGDGTRLSIL.

CDR3 in DNA: TGTGCCAGCAGTGTACAGGGTCGGGAGGCCAATGAGCAGTTCTTC. Its protein is CASSVQGREANEQFF. J is TRBJ2-1 and V is TRBV25-1, with a tentative D call TRBD2 (7 bases). CDR1 MGHDK and CDR2 SYGVNS come from the germline V gene. The CDR3 extends over 15 amino acids. Trimming pared 4 bases from V and 6 bases from J, leaving 16 bases between.

This clone was detected a few times. As DNA, the CDR3 is TGTGCCAGCAGCTTAGGTAGCGCAGGACTCTATGGCTACACCTTC. Its translation: CASSLGSAGLYGYTF. The rearrangement uses TRBV7-9 and TRBJ1-2; unclear D gene. The V gene lost 1 base and the J gene lost 4 bases, with 13 bases spanning the gap. The germline gives CDR1 SEHNR, CDR2 FQNEAQ (reference sequence). The CDR3 is made up of 15 amino acids.

CDR3 coding DNA: TGTGCCAGCAGTGTAACCGGGACAGGGGGTCCTATACGCGAAAAACTGTTTTTT. This gives the protein CASSVTGTGGPIREKLFF. This sequence joins TRBV6-1 and TRBJ1-4; 11 bases are a match to TRBD1. Germline V gene lookup returns CDR1 MNHNS and CDR2 SASEGT. V shed 4 bases, J shed 8 bases, and the junction held 15 bases outside the gene matches. The CDR3 runs 18 residues.

The V gene is TRBV4-1, the J gene TRBJ1-1, with a possible D match to TRBD1 (5 bases). The CDR3 has 14 amino acids. V was shortened by 6 bases and J by 7 bases, with 18 bases between the two germline ends. The germline V gene has CDR1 MGHRA and CDR2 YSYEKL. The CDR3 DNA reads TGCGCCAGCAGAGAAGGGACGGCGAACGGTGAAGCTTTCTTT. Translation: CASREGTANGEAFF.

The chain uses TRBV7-8 and TRBJ1-2; D not certain. The germline V and J ends were trimmed by 1 base and 5 bases, with 14 bases remaining between them. The CDR3 covers 15 residues. Germline CDR1 reads SGHVS; CDR2 reads FQNEAQ. CDR3 in DNA: TGTGCCAGCAGCTTAGATGCGGGAGTCTGGTATGGCTACACCTTC. Translated: CASSLDAGVWYGYTF.

The V call is TRBV6-1, the J call TRBJ2-1; no clear D. V was clipped by 4 bases and J by 3 bases, with 13 bases between them. There are 15 residues in the CDR3. Germline loops: CDR1 MNHNS, CDR2 SASEGT. The CDR3 region has the DNA TGTGCCAGCAGTGGAGACCCCCGAGGCTACAATGAGCAGTTCTTC. Its translation is CASSGDPRGYNEQFF.

The chain couples TRBV9 to TRBJ1-1; D may be TRBD1 (5 bases). The CDR3 contains 15 residues. Germline CDR1 is SGDLS and CDR2 is YYNGEE. The germline V and J ends were trimmed by 4 bases and 1 base, with 14 bases remaining between them. The DNA of the CDR3 is TGTGCCAGCAGCCCCCAGACAGTAGCGAACACTGAAGCTTTCTTT. This gives the protein CASSPQTVANTEAFF. Full variable domain (rest looked up from reference TRBV9 and TRBJ1-1): DSGVTQTPKHLITATGQRVTLRCSPRSGDLSVYWYQQSLDQGLQFLIQYYNGEERAKGNILERFSAQQFPDLHSELNLSSLELGDSALYFCASSPQTVANTEAFFGQGTRLTVV.

Notes on this clone: The same CDR3 arises from other DNA sequences in this sample as well. This chain links TRBV27 with TRBJ1-5; a possible D gene is TRBD1 (5 bases). Germline CDR1 is MNHEY and CDR2 is SMNVEV (reference sequence). The CDR3 is made up of 14 amino acids. The V and J ends lost 2 bases and 7 bases respectively, with 12 bases between them. The CDR3 loop reads CASSLVGGGQPQHF. In nucleotides, the CDR3 is TGTGCCAGCAGTTTAGTGGGGGGAGGGCAGCCCCAGCATTTT.

The chain couples TRBV6-1 to TRBJ2-6; D remains unclear. The CDR3 runs 19 residues. CDR1 and CDR2 from the germline V gene are MNHNS and SASEGT. Between the trimmed V and J ends, which lost 2 bases and 1 base, there was a span of 18 bases. The CDR3 DNA is TGTGCCAGCAGTGAAACGGTGGCAGGTGCCTTTTCTGGGGCCAACGTCCTGACTTTC. It is translated as CASSETVAGAFSGANVLTF.

This sequence joins TRBV2 and TRBJ2-1; 8 bases match TRBD2. This CDR3 has 10 amino acids. Trimming removed 6 bases from V and 15 bases from J; junction bases left unmatched: 4. Germline CDR1 reads SNHLY; CDR2 reads FYNNEI. The CDR3 loop reads CASRGLVLFF. The CDR3 DNA is TGTGCCAGCAGGGGACTAGTGCTGTTCTTC.

V usage is TRBV14 and J usage is TRBJ2-3; 8 positions match TRBD2. Looked up from germline, CDR1 is SGHDN and CDR2 is FVKESK. V trimming: 2 bases; J trimming: 3 bases; junction bases outside the gene matches: 10. The CDR3 has 17 amino acids. CDR3 DNA sequence: TGTGCCAGCAGCCAACGACGGGGACGGGGGGGAACAGATACGCAGTATTTT. Translating it yields CASSQRRGRGGTDTQYF.

This chain links TRBV19 with TRBJ1-1, with 12 bases identical to TRBD1. Germline V lookup: CDR1 LNHDA, CDR2 SQIVND (reference sequence). The V and J ends lost 7 bases and 5 bases, in that order; junction bases with no gene match: 8. CDR3 length: 15 residues. The CDR3 DNA sequence: TGTGCCAGTACCACCGGGACAGGGGGCGGAACTGAAGCTTTCTTT. It codes for CASTTGTGGGTEAFF. Using reference TRBV19 and TRBJ1-1 for the parts outside the CDR3, the full variable domain is DGGITQSPKYLFRKEGQNVTLSCEQNLNHDAMYWYRQDPGQGLRLIYYSQIVNDFQKGDIAEGYSVSREKKESFPLTVTSAQKNPTAFYLCASTTGTGGGTEAFFGQGTRLTVV.

This rearrangement joins TRBV5-1 to TRBJ1-4; D call uncertain. CDR1 SGHRS and CDR2 YFSETQ come from the germline V gene. CDR3 length: 16 residues. The V end lost 1 base, the J end lost 0 bases, and 10 bases lay between the germline ends. The CDR3 nucleotides are TGCGCCAGCAGCTTGCGGAGAGTTTCAACTAATGAAAAACTGTTTTTT. Amino acids: CASSLRRVSTNEKLFF.

The V gene is TRBV11-1, the J gene TRBJ1-6; D is possibly TRBD1 (5 bases). Germline CDR1 and CDR2: SGHAT and FQDESV (reference sequence). Trimming took 8 bases from V and 9 from J, leaving 11 bases between them. The CDR3 length is 12 residues. The CDR3: CASSQGSSPLHF. In DNA, the CDR3 is TGTGCCAGCTCGCAGGGATCTTCACCCCTCCACTTT.

The chain uses TRBV28 and TRBJ1-5; 8 positions agree with TRBD1. CDR3 length: 16 residues. From germline, CDR1 is MDHEN and CDR2 SYDVKM. V was pared by 5 bases and J by 2 bases, with 8 bases of the junction left unmatched. The CDR3 region is CASSQRTGYGNQPQHF. The CDR3 DNA reads as TGTGCCAGCAGTCAACGGACAGGGTATGGCAATCAGCCCCAGCATTTT.

The genes are TRBV7-2 and TRBJ2-7; D not resolved. The CDR3 has 13 residues. Germline CDR1 and CDR2: SGHTA and FQGNSA. The germline V and J ends were trimmed by 1 base and 4 bases, with 8 bases remaining between them. The DNA for the CDR3 is TGTGCCAGCAGCTTAGTCTGGTATTACGAGCAGTACTTC. This translates into CASSLVWYYEQYF.

This chain uses TRBV19 with TRBJ2-7; unclear D gene. Germline CDR1 reads LNHDA; CDR2 reads SQIVND (reference sequence). V was trimmed by 0 bases and J by 3 bases, leaving 12 bases between them. The CDR3 extends over 15 amino acids. The CDR3 protein is CASSIEGSPNYEQYF. The DNA for the CDR3 is TGTGCCAGTAGTATAGAGGGCAGTCCTAACTACGAGCAGTACTTC.

As regards this clone: Other DNA sequences in this specimen translate into the identical CDR3. The chain links TRBV9 to TRBJ2-3, with a tentative D call TRBD1 (5 bases). This CDR3 is built from 14 residues. The germline CDR1 and CDR2 sequences are SGDLS and YYNGEE. The germline V and J ends were trimmed by 2 bases and 3 bases, with 10 bases remaining between them. CDR3 loop: CASSVRQRTDTQYF. DNA for the CDR3: TGTGCCAGCAGCGTCAGACAGCGTACAGATACGCAGTATTTT.

This clone has only one observation. V usage is TRBV5-1 and J usage is TRBJ2-3; the D gene is possibly TRBD2 (6 bases). Between the trimmed V and J ends, which lost 2 bases and 4 bases, there was a span of 17 bases. The germline V gene encodes CDR1 SGHRS and CDR2 YFSETQ. This CDR3 contains 16 residues. This CDR3 is CASSFFADGGADTQYF. CDR3 nucleotide sequence: TGCGCCAGCAGCTTCTTCGCGGACGGCGGGGCAGATACGCAGTATTTT. Complete variable domain (other parts from reference TRBV5-1 and TRBJ2-3): KAGVTQTPRYLIKTRGQQVTLSCSPISGHRSVSWYQQTPGQGLQFLFEYFSETQRNKGNFPGRFSGRQFSNSRSEMNVSTLELGDSALYLCASSFFADGGADTQYFGPGTRLTVL.

V gene TRBV28 combines with J gene TRBJ2-1; 10 bases match TRBD2. Germline V gene sequence: CDR1 MDHEN, CDR2 SYDVKM. The CDR3 loop spans 14 amino acids. J was trimmed by 6 bases and V by 7 bases; bases with no gene match: 6. As DNA, the CDR3 is TGTGCCAGCACCGAGGGACTAGCGTCCAATGAGCAGTTCTTC. The encoded protein is CASTEGLASNEQFF.

This clone has just one count. The rearrangement links TRBV6-1 to TRBJ1-5; D remains ambiguous. The CDR3 totals 15 residues. Trimming stripped 3 bases from V and 1 base from J, with 10 bases between. The germline V gene has CDR1 MNHNS and CDR2 SASEGT. CDR3 loop: CASSDYSWSNQPQHF. The CDR3 region has the DNA TGTGCCAGCAGTGACTACAGTTGGAGCAATCAGCCCCAGCATTTT.

The chain carries TRBV28 and TRBJ1-2; weak D call: TRBD1 (5 bases). Germline V gives CDR1 MDHEN, CDR2 SYDVKM. The V and J ends lost 4 bases and 1 base respectively, with 16 bases between them. There are 16 residues in the CDR3. CDR3 sequence (DNA): TGTGCCAGCAGTTCGGGACGGCCCTCGTATAACTATGGCTACACCTTC. Its translation is CASSSGRPSYNYGYTF.